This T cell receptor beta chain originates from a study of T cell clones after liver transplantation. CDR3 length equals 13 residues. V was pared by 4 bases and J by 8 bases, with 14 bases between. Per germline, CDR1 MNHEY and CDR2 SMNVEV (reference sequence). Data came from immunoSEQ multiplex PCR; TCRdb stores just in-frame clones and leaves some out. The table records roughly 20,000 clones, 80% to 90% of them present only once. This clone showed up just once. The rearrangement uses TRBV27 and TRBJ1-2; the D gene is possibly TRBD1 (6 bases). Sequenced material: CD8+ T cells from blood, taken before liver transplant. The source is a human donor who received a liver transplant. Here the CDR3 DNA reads TGTGCCAGCAGTTCAATGACAGGTAGCGGCTACACCTTC. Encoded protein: CASSSMTGSGYTF.